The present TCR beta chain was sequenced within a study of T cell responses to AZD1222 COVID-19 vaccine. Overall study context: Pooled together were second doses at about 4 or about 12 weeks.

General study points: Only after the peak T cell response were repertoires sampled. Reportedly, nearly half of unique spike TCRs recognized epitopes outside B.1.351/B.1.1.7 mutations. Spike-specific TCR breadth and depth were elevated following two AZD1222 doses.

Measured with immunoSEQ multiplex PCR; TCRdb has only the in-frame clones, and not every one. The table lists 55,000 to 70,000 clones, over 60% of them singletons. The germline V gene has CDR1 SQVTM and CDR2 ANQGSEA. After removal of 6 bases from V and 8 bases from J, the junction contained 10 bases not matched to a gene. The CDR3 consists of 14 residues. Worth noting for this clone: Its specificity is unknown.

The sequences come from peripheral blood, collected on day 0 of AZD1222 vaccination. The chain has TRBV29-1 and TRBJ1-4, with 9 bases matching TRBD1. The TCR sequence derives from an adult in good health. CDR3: CSVNRDRENEKLFF. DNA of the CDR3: TGCAGCGTCAACCGGGACAGGGAAAACGAAAAACTGTTTTTT.